The TCR beta chain described here comes from a study of blood T cells in healthy people across ages. Whole-study results and caveats: The study found more naive CD4+ cells and higher diversity in long-lived than aged donors.

As concerns this clonotype: Antigen unknown. Germline is not matched at one junction end, which may reflect a read error.

The germline V gene has CDR1 SGHRS and CDR2 YFSETQ. The CDR3 is made up of 15 amino acids. PCR was performed a second time for roughly 6 to 12 cycles using a sample-barcoded 5' primer and a J-beta primer mix. Using its own MiXCR run on the 5' RACE reads, TCRdb lists one record per CDR3 protein. The repertoire holds around 1,800,000 distinct CDR3 sequences, with around 40% as singletons. The sample comprised blood. The source of this sequence is a human donor in good health. The chain joins TRBV5-1 to TRBJ1-2; weak D call: TRBD1 (5 bases). CDR3 bases: TGCGCCAGCAGCTCCCCGCAGAGGGGAGACTATGGCCACACCTTC. As protein: CASSSPQRGDYGHTF.